These 20 T cell receptor beta chains came from one sample sequenced in a study of cytomegalovirus exposure and HLA in healthy donors. Profiling relied on immunoSEQ multiplex PCR, and the TCRdb table lists in-frame clones only, not all of them. Of about 74,000 clones listed, around 94% are singletons. Input material: PBMCs. These TCRs come from a woman aged 18-29 years in good health and CMV-seropositive.

The CDR3 here is CASSVVPPGVYGYTF. The CDR3 DNA follows: TGTGCCAGCAGCGTAGTCCCCCCAGGGGTATATGGCTACACCTTC. The chain combines TRBV9 with TRBJ1-2, with D perhaps TRBD1 (6 bases). The CDR3 is made up of 15 amino acids. CDR1 is SGDLS, CDR2 YYNGEE, per germline. V was shortened by 0 bases and J by 5 bases, with 14 bases between the two germline ends. Combining the CDR3 with reference TRBV9 and TRBJ1-2 gives the whole variable domain DSGVTQTPKHLITATGQRVTLRCSPRSGDLSVYWYQQSLDQGLQFLIQYYNGEERAKGNILERFSAQQFPDLHSELNLSSLELGDSALYFCASSVVPPGVYGYTFGSGTRLTVV.

Only one count was recorded for this clone. The chain joins TRBV10-2 to TRBJ2-7; no definite D call. CDR3 size: 11 residues. Germline lookup yields CDR1 WSHSY and CDR2 SAAADI. The V end was cut by 4 bases, the J end by 2 bases, with 3 bases between. In DNA, the CDR3 is TGCGCCAGCAGTGTCGCCTACGAGCAGTACTTC. Translating it yields CASSVAYEQYF.

This clone was seen only once. The gene calls are TRBV30 and TRBJ2-2; the match to TRBD2 covers 12 bases. V lost 2 bases and J lost 5; bases outside the gene matches: 6. This CDR3 comprises 16 residues. CDR1 is GTSNPN and CDR2 is SVGIG in the germline V gene (reference sequence). The CDR3 bases are TGTGCCTGGAGTAGACTAGCGGGAGAAGTGACCGGGGAGCTGTTTTTT. It translates to CAWSRLAGEVTGELFF. Using reference TRBV30 and TRBJ2-2 for the parts outside the CDR3, the full variable domain is SQTIHQWPATLVQPVGSPLSLECTVEGTSNPNLYWYRQAAGRGLQLLFYSVGIGQISSEVPQNLSASRPQDRQFILSSKKLLLSDSGFYLCAWSRLAGEVTGELFFGEGSRLTVL.

The chain uses TRBV29-1 and TRBJ2-3, with D possibly being TRBD1 (6 bases). CDR3 length: 14 amino acids. The ends were cut back, 1 base at V and 2 bases at J, with 10 bases in the middle. Germline CDR1 is SQVTM and CDR2 is ANQGSEA. The CDR3: CSVEAGAHTDTQYF. CDR3 nucleotide sequence: TGCAGCGTTGAAGCAGGGGCCCACACAGATACGCAGTATTTT.

V and J are TRBV6-6 and TRBJ2-1; 8 bases map to TRBD2. The CDR3 totals 15 residues. V lost 6 bases, J lost 7 bases, and 11 bases stayed unmatched. Germline-derived CDR1 and CDR2 are MNHNY and SVGAGI (reference sequence). The CDR3 reads CASRGPGLGDNEQFF. CDR3 coding DNA: TGTGCCAGCAGGGGCCCGGGACTAGGGGATAATGAGCAGTTCTTC.

The rearrangement links TRBV27 to TRBJ1-6; the match to TRBD1 covers 11 bases. Germline CDR1 reads MNHEY; CDR2 reads SMNVEV (reference sequence). The ends lost 6 bases at V and 7 bases at J; junction bases unmatched: 11. The CDR3 is 17 residues long. CDR3 protein: CASSPNGQGARNSPLHF. CDR3 DNA sequence: TGTGCCAGCAGCCCAAACGGACAGGGGGCTAGAAATTCACCCCTCCACTTT.

For this clone: No DNA is shown, since the ends of the CDR3 on it are uncertain; the CDR3 is the one TCRdb lists. The V call is TRBV7-9, the J call TRBJ1-2; the D segment call TRBD1 is taken from the table without a DNA check. Counting both end residues, the CDR3 totals 14 amino acids. From germline, CDR1 is SEHNR and CDR2 FQNEAQ (reference sequence). The chain's CDR3 is CASSFGQGTDGYTF.

This clone showed up just once. The J gene is TRBJ1-4, the V gene TRBV11-2, with a tentative D call TRBD1 (6 bases). Germline V gene sequence: CDR1 SGHAT, CDR2 FQNNGV. CDR3 length: 17 amino acids. V dropped 5 bases and J dropped 3 bases, with 19 bases sitting between them. CDR3 protein: CASSLGAGMRPNEKLFF. DNA for the CDR3: TGTGCCAGCAGCCTGGGGGCAGGGATGAGGCCTAATGAAAAACTGTTTTTT.

V and J are TRBV18 and TRBJ1-2; 8 bases match TRBD1. V lost 5 bases, J lost 2 bases, and 19 bases stayed unmatched. CDR3 length equals 19 residues. Germline V CDR1 and CDR2: KGHSH, LQKENI. The CDR3, as DNA: TGTGCCAGCTCAGGCCGAACGGGGACAGGCCCTCCTATGAACTATGGCTACACCTTC. Protein sequence: CASSGRTGTGPPMNYGYTF.

This chain's CDR3 is CASSTDNGNEKLFF. The CDR3, as DNA: TGCGCCAGCAGTACGGACAATGGGAATGAAAAACTGTTTTTT. The chain has TRBV10-2 and TRBJ1-4; D might be TRBD1 (5 bases). Trimming took 5 bases from V and 5 from J, leaving 12 bases between them. CDR3 length: 14 amino acids. Per germline, CDR1 WSHSY and CDR2 SAAADI.

The table lists this clone with a few counts. V is TRBV2 and J is TRBJ2-7, with 7 bases lining up with TRBD2. This CDR3 comprises 15 residues. Per the germline V gene, CDR1 is SNHLY and CDR2 is FYNNEI. Trimming removed 2 bases from V and 2 bases from J; junction bases left unmatched: 6. CDR3 residues: CASSEYRGEAYEQYF. In nucleotides, the CDR3 is TGTGCCAGCAGTGAATATCGGGGGGAGGCCTACGAGCAGTACTTC.

The chain links TRBV6-5 to TRBJ2-1; 11 bases map to TRBD2. V shed 4 bases and J 6 bases; nucleotides not matched to a gene: 5. There are 15 residues in the CDR3. Germline V gene data show CDR1 as MNHEY and CDR2 as SVGAGI. The CDR3 here is CASSSSGTSGNEQFF. CDR3 coding DNA: TGTGCCAGCAGTTCCTCCGGGACTAGCGGCAATGAGCAGTTCTTC.

This chain joins TRBV7-7 and TRBJ2-2; tentatively, D is TRBD2 (7 bases). This CDR3 has 16 residues. Germline lookup yields CDR1 SSHAT and CDR2 FNYEAQ (reference sequence). V lost 4 bases and J lost 2, with 14 bases in between. The DNA of the CDR3 is TGTGCCAGCAGCTCCCTGGCGGGGGCCAACACCGGGGAGCTGTTTTTT. It is translated as CASSSLAGANTGELFF.

This clone appeared once. The rearrangement uses TRBV30 and TRBJ2-3; possible D gene TRBD1, 5 bases. With 3 bases removed from V and 1 base from J, the gap between germline ends came to 14 bases. Germline assignment: CDR1 GTSNPN and CDR2 SVGIG (reference sequence). The CDR3 is made up of 15 amino acids. The CDR3 DNA sequence: TGTGCCTGGAGCGGTACAGGATCTCGCACAGATACGCAGTATTTT. This codes for CAWSGTGSRTDTQYF.

The chain couples TRBV11-2 to TRBJ2-2; maybe TRBD2 (6 bases). V lost 2 bases and J 3 bases, leaving 10 bases between the germline ends. CDR3 length equals 15 residues. Germline V gives CDR1 SGHAT, CDR2 FQNNGV. CDR3 nucleotides: TGTGCCAGCAGCTTATCGGGGGTGGACACCGGGGAGCTGTTTTTT. Protein product: CASSLSGVDTGELFF. The full variable domain, in which reference TRBV11-2 and TRBJ2-2 provide the parts outside the CDR3, is EAGVAQSPRYKIIEKRQSVAFWCNPISGHATLYWYQQILGQGPKLLIQFQNNGVVDDSQLPKDRFSAERLKGVDSTLKIQPAKLEDSAVYLCASSLSGVDTGELFFGEGSRLTVL.

The CDR3 reads CASSFPLRRERNTEAFF. Written as DNA, the CDR3 is TGTGCCAGCAGCTTCCCGCTAAGGAGGGAAAGGAACACTGAAGCTTTCTTT. The chain recombines TRBV7-9 with TRBJ1-1; unclear D gene. The length of the CDR3 is 17 residues. Trimming took 3 bases from V and 1 from J, leaving 18 bases between them. The germline V gene has CDR1 SEHNR and CDR2 FQNEAQ (reference sequence).

The chain recombines TRBV5-6 with TRBJ1-4; D may be TRBD1 (6 bases). CDR1 and CDR2 (germline): SGHDT, YYEEEE. Trimming stripped 3 bases from V and 2 bases from J, with 17 bases between. The CDR3 is 17 amino acids. Here the CDR3 reads CASSSPGRGVTNEKLFF. CDR3 bases: TGTGCCAGCAGCTCCCCCGGCAGGGGTGTCACTAATGAAAAACTGTTTTTT.

The chain links TRBV29-1 to TRBJ1-2; D is uncertain. The germline CDR1 and CDR2 sequences are SQVTM and ANQGSEA. This CDR3 has 12 residues. The V gene lost 3 bases and the J gene lost 4 bases, with 9 bases spanning the gap. CDR3 sequence: CSVETPSYGYTF. CDR3 nucleotide sequence: TGCAGCGTTGAGACACCTTCCTATGGCTACACCTTC.

DNA for the CDR3: TGTGCCAGCAGCTTGGGGACTAGCGGGGGGTCCTACGAGCAGTACTTC. As protein: CASSLGTSGGSYEQYF. The chain couples TRBV5-4 to TRBJ2-7; 14 bases match TRBD2. The CDR3 spans 16 residues. The germline V gene encodes CDR1 SGHNT and CDR2 YYREEE (reference sequence). The junction had 0 bases not matched to a gene; V was cut back by 0 bases and J by 1 base.

This clone is a singleton in its sample. The J gene is TRBJ2-7, the V gene TRBV1; TRBD2 reflects the table's D call only, with no check against the DNA. TRBV1 is an annotated pseudogene. The CDR3 consists of 18 residues. The CDR3 spells CTSSQDGTSGRALDEQYF. In DNA, the CDR3 is TGCACCAGCAGCCAAGATGGGACTAGCGGGAGGGCCCTCGACGAGCAGTACTTC.